A selection of T cell receptor beta chains follows, all from one sample in a study of cytomegalovirus exposure and HLA in healthy donors. Profiled with immunoSEQ multiplex PCR; TCRdb holds only in-frame clones, not every one. The table lists around 99,000 clones, around 69% of them singletons. The sample comprised PBMCs. Every receptor here comes from a man younger than 35 in good health and CMV-seronegative. Both conserved end residues are part of each CDR3. A D gene is named only where the DNA matches it firmly. Part of the rows lack a size; the others show once, few, many or a class for expanded clones.

D gene | J gene | clone size | V gene | CDR3 DNA | CDR3 protein
- | TRBJ2-3 | few | TRBV7-2 | TGTGCCAGCAGCCCCTCAGCGTCCACAGATACGCAGTATTTT | CASSPSASTDTQYF
TRBD1 | TRBJ1-6 | - | TRBV14 | TGTGCCAGCAGCCAAAACAGGGGTGGAAATTCACCCCTCCACTTT | CASSQNRGGNSPLHF
- | TRBJ2-2 | - | TRBV7-9 | TGTGCCAGCAGCTTCCTGGGCGGGACCGGGGAGCTGTTTTTT | CASSFLGGTGELFF
TRBD1 | TRBJ1-1 | - | TRBV9 | TGTGCCAGCAGCGCCCAGGACAGGGTGACGTCTGAAGCTTTCTTT | CASSAQDRVTSEAFF
- | TRBJ1-1 | few | TRBV6-1 | TGTGCCAGCAGTGACAGGATAAACACTGAAGCTTTCTTT | CASSDRINTEAFF
- | TRBJ2-7 | - | TRBV7-6 | TGTGCCAGCAGCTTCGAGCCCCGGGTTTGCGAGCAGTACTTC | CASSFEPRVCEQYF
TRBD2 | TRBJ2-3 | - | TRBV7-2 | TGTGCCAGCAGCTTAAGGGCTAGCGGGAAGACAGATACGCAGTATTTT | CASSLRASGKTDTQYF
- | TRBJ2-5 | - | TRBV2 | TGTGCCAGCACTACAACCGGGACTCCTGAGACCCAGTACTTC | CASTTTGTPETQYF
- | TRBJ2-3 | - | TRBV20-1 | TGCAGTGCTAGTGGCTCTACGCAGTATTTT | CSASGSTQYF
- | TRBJ2-3 | - | TRBV6-5 | TGTGCCAGCAGTTACTCGCGGGTCTTCACAGATACGCAGTATTTT | CASSYSRVFTDTQYF
- | TRBJ1-1 | few | TRBV13 | TGTGCCAGCAGCTTAATTGGGAGTGGGGTCGAGGCTTTCTTT | CASSLIGSGVEAFF
- | TRBJ1-2 | once | TRBV28 | TGTGCCAGCAGTTTAAGACGGGGCTATGGCTACACCTTC | CASSLRRGYGYTF
- | TRBJ2-5 | - | TRBV9 | TGTGCCAGCAAAGGAACGGGAGAGACCCAGTACTTC | CASKGTGETQYF
- | TRBJ1-2 | - | TRBV2 | TGTGCCAGCAGTGAAGTCGGTAACTATGGCTACACCTTC | CASSEVGNYGYTF
TRBD2 | TRBJ2-7 | - | TRBV18 | TGTGCCAGCTCACCAAGCAGGACTAGCACCTACGAGCAGTACTTC | CASSPSRTSTYEQYF
TRBD1 | TRBJ1-1 | - | TRBV6-1 | TGTGCCAGCAGTGCCCTGGACAGGGACACTGAAGCTTTCTTT | CASSALDRDTEAFF
TRBD2 | TRBJ2-5 | - | TRBV27 | TGTGCCAGCAGGCCCGGGGACTATCTTCAAGAGACCCAGTACTTC | CASRPGDYLQETQYF